This entry concerns a single T cell receptor (beta chain). In TCRdb, the RT-PCR reads were re-called with MiXCR into one record per CDR3 protein. The sample lists approximately 13,000 distinct CDR3 sequences; about 83% were seen once. The sample belongs to a study of yellow fever vaccine responses in identical twins. The CDR3 runs to 18 residues. CDR1 is SGHAT, CDR2 FQNNGV, per germline. Trimming pared 6 bases from V and 4 bases from J, leaving 25 bases between. The input for sequencing was T cells from blood (PBMCs), unsorted or a sorted subset (not recorded which), taken before or after yellow fever vaccination (not recorded which). The sequence derives from a woman younger than 30 who received the yellow fever vaccine. This rearrangement joins TRBV11-2 to TRBJ2-1; tentatively, D is TRBD1 (6 bases). For the CDR3, the DNA is TGTGCCAGCAGACCGTTTACAGGGATGCGACAAGGATACAATGAGCAGTTCTTC. It specifies CASRPFTGMRQGYNEQFF.